These T cell receptor beta chains were read from a single sample in a study of blood T cell repertoires in COVID-19. TCRdb keeps only in-frame clones here, not all; method: immunoSEQ multiplex PCR. The sample records about 150,000 clones, 80% to 90% being singletons. Sequencing was performed on peripheral blood. These receptors all stem from a human donor in a cohort sampled during active COVID-19. Both conserved end residues are part of each CDR3. D genes are given only for firm matches. Clone size is shown for a subset of rows, as once, few, many or a class of expanded clone.

length | J | D | size | V | CDR3 | DNA
14 | TRBJ1-5 | NA | NA | TRBV6-5 | CASSSGSSSGPQHF | TGTGCCAGCAGTTCCGGGTCCTCCTCGGGGCCCCAGCATTTT
14 | TRBJ1-2 | TRBD1 | NA | TRBV5-4 | CASSLAGTGEGYTF | TGTGCCAGCAGCTTGGCCGGGACAGGGGAAGGCTACACCTTC
15 | TRBJ2-2 | TRBD1 | NA | TRBV7-6 | CASSKDRPDTGELFF | TGTGCCAGCAGCAAGGACAGGCCCGACACCGGGGAGCTGTTTTTT
17 | TRBJ1-6 | NA | NA | TRBV5-1 | CASSLSYGAGENSPLHF | TGCGCCAGCAGCTTGAGTTATGGAGCAGGGGAGAATTCACCCCTCCACTTT
15 | TRBJ2-2 | TRBD1 | NA | TRBV7-7 | CASSAGGTNTGELFF | TGTGCTAGCAGCGCAGGGGGAACAAACACCGGGGAGCTGTTTTTT
12 | TRBJ2-7 | NA | NA | TRBV2 | CASSTVSYEQYF | TGTGCCAGCAGTACAGTGTCCTACGAGCAGTACTTC
20 | TRBJ1-2 | NA | NA | TRBV4-3 | CASSQDPPRQTGGSDYGYTF | TGCGCCAGCAGCCAAGATCCTCCGAGGCAAACGGGGGGTTCGGACTATGGCTACACCTTC
16 | TRBJ2-1 | TRBD2 | NA | TRBV11-1 | CASSSRMSGAYNEQFF | TGTGCCAGCAGCTCCCGGATGAGCGGGGCTTACAATGAGCAGTTCTTC
15 | TRBJ2-2 | TRBD1 | NA | TRBV6-5 | CASMPRQGAIGELFF | TGTGCCAGCATGCCCAGACAGGGGGCTATCGGGGAGCTGTTTTTT
13 | TRBJ1-3 | NA | NA | TRBV28 | CASSRTAGNTIYF | TGTGCCAGCAGCCGGACAGCCGGAAACACCATATATTTT
15 | TRBJ1-1 | TRBD1 | NA | TRBV6-5 | CASSSGTGWRTEAFF | TGTGCCAGCAGTTCCGGGACAGGGTGGCGCACTGAAGCTTTCTTT
16 | TRBJ1-5 | NA | NA | TRBV6-2/TRBV6-3 | CASSRNRGVGNQPQHF | TGTGCCAGCAGTCGCAATCGGGGGGTTGGCAATCAGCCCCAGCATTTT
14 | TRBJ1-2 | NA | few | TRBV5-6 | CASSLDQANYGYTF | TGTGCCAGCAGCTTGGATCAGGCTAACTATGGCTACACCTTC
13 | TRBJ1-6 | NA | NA | TRBV12-3/TRBV12-4 | CASSSYRGSPLHF | TGTGCCAGCAGTTCGTACCGGGGTTCACCCCTCCACTTT
13 | TRBJ1-5 | TRBD1 | NA | TRBV30 | CAWSRQGNQPQHF | TGTGCCTGGAGCCGACAGGGAAATCAGCCCCAGCATTTT
15 | TRBJ1-2 | TRBD1 | NA | TRBV6-5 | CASRNNRGGNYGYTF | TGTGCCAGCAGAAACAACAGGGGGGGGAACTATGGCTACACCTTC